A single sample is the source of the 14 T cell receptor beta chains below, sequenced in a study of beta chain features in type 1 diabetes. Expressed TCRB transcripts were sequenced because the isolated RNA had all been reverse transcribed beforehand. Here immunoSEQ multiplex PCR was the method, and the copy in TCRdb shows in-frame clones only, minus some. The sample comprises around 320,000 clones, about 15% of which are singletons, and approximately 6.7% rests with the top ten. The sample taken for sequencing was central memory CD4+ T cells from blood. The receptors shown here come from a man between 25 and 39 years old in good health.

V is TRBV7-9 and J is TRBJ2-2, with a tentative D call TRBD2 (5 bases). This CDR3 has 13 amino acids. Germline CDR1 and CDR2: SEHNR and FQNEAQ (reference sequence). The V gene lost 5 bases and the J gene lost 5 bases, with 9 bases spanning the gap. The CDR3 region is CASSQRRTGELFF. CDR3 nucleotides: TGTGCCAGCAGCCAACGGAGGACCGGGGAGCTGTTTTTT.

The genes are TRBV7-2 and TRBJ1-6, with TRBD1 matching over 10 bases. With V trimmed by 8 bases and J by 9 bases, 4 bases remained unmatched. CDR1 and CDR2 (germline): SGHTA, FQGNSA. This CDR3 spans 13 amino acids. CDR3 loop: CASGRDRGSPLHF. The CDR3 DNA reads as TGTGCCAGCGGCCGGGACAGGGGTTCACCCCTCCACTTT.

The chain combines TRBV6-5 with TRBJ1-2; D is unclear. Germline V gives CDR1 MNHEY, CDR2 SVGAGI. V lost 5 bases, J lost 5 bases, and 9 bases lay in between. This CDR3 contains 12 residues. CDR3 DNA sequence: TGTGCCAGCAGTCCGGCAGGTTATGGCTACACCTTC. This sequence encodes CASSPAGYGYTF.

A note on this clone: One junction end does not reproduce the germline sequence, and a read error may be involved. The chain combines TRBV5-1 with TRBJ2-5, with TRBD2 as a possible D gene (5 bases). This CDR3 spans 12 amino acids. Germline CDR1 is SGHRS and CDR2 is YFSETQ. DNA for the CDR3: TGTGCCAGCAGAGAGGGCGTAGAGACCCAGTACTTC. It yields the protein CASREGVETQYF.

This clone has just a few counts. This chain connects TRBV19 to TRBJ1-5, with D unresolved. Germline V gene sequence: CDR1 LNHDA, CDR2 SQIVND (reference sequence). The CDR3 is 13 amino acids. The V and J ends lost 5 bases and 5 bases respectively, with 10 bases between them. CDR3: CASSETPDQPQHF. As DNA, the CDR3 is TGTGCCAGTAGTGAGACTCCTGATCAGCCCCAGCATTTT.

This rearrangement joins TRBV6-1 to TRBJ2-4; 9 positions match TRBD1. V lost 6 bases to trimming and J lost 7 bases; unmatched junction nucleotides: 7. The CDR3 sequence is 14 residues long. Looked up from germline, CDR1 is MNHNS and CDR2 is SASEGT. CDR3 DNA sequence: TGTGCCAGCAGCCTACAGGGGGCTTGGAACATTCAGTACTTC. This translates into CASSLQGAWNIQYF.

The chain uses TRBV5-1 and TRBJ2-2, with a tentative D call TRBD2 (5 bases). The germline V gene has CDR1 SGHRS and CDR2 YFSETQ. The CDR3 spans 17 residues. Between the trimmed V and J ends, which lost 4 bases and 4 bases, there was a span of 20 bases. Here the CDR3 reads CASSRGYWGEGTGELFF. CDR3 coding DNA: TGCGCCAGCAGCCGTGGCTATTGGGGTGAGGGCACCGGGGAGCTGTTTTTT.

V gene TRBV5-1 combines with J gene TRBJ2-2; 7 nucleotides match TRBD2. With 7 bases clipped from V and 3 bases from J, the junction kept 6 bases outside the gene matches. Germline CDR1 is SGHRS and CDR2 is YFSETQ. This CDR3 is built from 14 residues. The CDR3 nucleotides read TGCGCCAGCCTGGGGCTAGCGGACACCGGGGAGCTGTTTTTT. Translation gives CASLGLADTGELFF.

This clone appeared a few times. The chain carries TRBV5-1 and TRBJ2-3; TRBD1 matches 8 bases. The CDR3 is 14 amino acids. J was trimmed by 4 bases and V by 4 bases; bases with no gene match: 5. Germline CDR1 is SGHRS and CDR2 is YFSETQ. The CDR3 DNA reads TGCGCCAGCAGCCTAGACAGGGGCCCAGATACGCAGTATTTT. As protein: CASSLDRGPDTQYF.

This chain joins TRBV6-6 and TRBJ1-2; D is possibly TRBD1 (5 bases). V lost 9 bases to trimming and J lost 7 bases, with 15 bases between them. CDR1 is MNHNY and CDR2 is SVGAGI in the germline V gene (reference sequence). The CDR3 is 12 amino acids. CDR3 DNA: TGTGCCAGTGACAACTGGGGCTCTGGCTACACCTTC. This translates into CASDNWGSGYTF.

This clone was picked up a small number of times. The chain recombines TRBV5-6 with TRBJ1-5; D is perhaps TRBD1 (5 bases). Trimming removed 4 bases from V and 4 bases from J, with 12 bases in between. CDR3 size: 14 residues. Per germline, CDR1 SGHDT and CDR2 YYEEEE. CDR3 loop: CASSQGSGNQPQHF. CDR3 in DNA: TGTGCCAGCAGCCAGGGTAGCGGGAATCAGCCCCAGCATTTT. Combining the CDR3 with reference TRBV5-6 and TRBJ1-5 gives the whole variable domain DAGVTQSPTHLIKTRGQQVTLRCSPKSGHDTVSWYQQALGQGPQFIFQYYEEEERQRGNFPDRFSGHQFPNYSSELNVNALLLGDSALYLCASSQGSGNQPQHFGDGTRLSIL.

The rearrangement uses TRBV2 and TRBJ2-5; weak D call: TRBD2 (7 bases). V lost 6 bases and J 5 bases, leaving 13 bases between the germline ends. The CDR3 consists of 13 residues. Per germline, CDR1 SNHLY and CDR2 FYNNEI. CDR3: CASRDGGQETQYF. Written as DNA, the CDR3 is TGTGCCAGCAGGGACGGGGGGCAGGAGACCCAGTACTTC. Filled out from reference TRBV2 and TRBJ2-5, the complete variable domain reads EPEVTQTPSHQVTQMGQEVILRCVPISNHLYFYWYRQILGQKVEFLVSFYNNEISEKSEIFDDQFSVERPDGSNFTLKIRSTKLEDSAMYFCASRDGGQETQYFGPGTRLLVL.

This clone has more than one count but fewer than ten. V gene TRBV19 combines with J gene TRBJ1-2; 7 bases are a match to TRBD1. Germline assignment: CDR1 LNHDA and CDR2 SQIVND (reference sequence). V dropped 5 bases and J dropped 2; count of bases not matched to a gene: 5. The CDR3 runs 14 residues. For the CDR3, the DNA is TGTGCCAGTAGTCCCAACAGGGGAAACTATGGCTACACCTTC. It is translated as CASSPNRGNYGYTF.

This sequence joins TRBV30 and TRBJ2-1, with 9 positions matching TRBD2. The CDR3 runs to 18 residues. V lost 3 bases and J lost 1; bases outside the gene matches: 13. Germline lookup yields CDR1 GTSNPN and CDR2 SVGIG (reference sequence). The CDR3 DNA reads as TGTGCCTGGAGGGGGACTAGCTGGCGAAAAACATCCTACAATGAGCAGTTCTTC. The encoded protein is CAWRGTSWRKTSYNEQFF.